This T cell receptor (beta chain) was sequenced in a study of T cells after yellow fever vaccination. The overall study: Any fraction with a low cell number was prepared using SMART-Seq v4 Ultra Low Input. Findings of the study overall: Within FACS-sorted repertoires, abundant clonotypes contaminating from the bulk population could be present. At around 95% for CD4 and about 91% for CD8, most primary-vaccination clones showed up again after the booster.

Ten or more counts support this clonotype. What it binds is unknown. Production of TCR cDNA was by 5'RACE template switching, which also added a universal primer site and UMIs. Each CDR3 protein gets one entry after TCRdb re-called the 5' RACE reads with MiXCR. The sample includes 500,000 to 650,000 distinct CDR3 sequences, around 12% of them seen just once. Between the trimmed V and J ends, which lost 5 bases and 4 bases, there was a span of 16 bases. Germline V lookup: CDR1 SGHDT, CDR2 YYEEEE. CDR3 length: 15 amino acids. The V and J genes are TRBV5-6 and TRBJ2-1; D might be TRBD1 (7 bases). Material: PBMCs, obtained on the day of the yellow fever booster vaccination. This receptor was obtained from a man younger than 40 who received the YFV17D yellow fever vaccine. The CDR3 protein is CASSPGQAGYNEQFF. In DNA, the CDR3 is TGTGCCAGCAGTCCTGGACAGGCGGGATACAATGAGCAGTTCTTC.